This T cell receptor beta chain was found in a study of blood T cell repertoires in COVID-19. From germline, CDR1 is SEHNR and CDR2 FQNEAQ (reference sequence). Trimming removed 2 bases from V and 8 bases from J; junction bases left unmatched: 8. The CDR3 runs 16 residues. TCRdb's copy holds only in-frame clones and misses some; the assay was immunoSEQ multiplex PCR. The table records 65,000 to 95,000 clones, roughly 89% of them present only once. This clonotype was sampled from a man older than 75 with acute or convalescent COVID-19. The gene calls are TRBV7-9 and TRBJ1-4, with 10 bases fitting TRBD1. Sequenced sample: peripheral blood. CDR3 nucleotides: TGTGCCAGCAGCTTATCGCCGGGACAGGGGAGCGAAAAACTGTTTTTT. It translates to CASSLSPGQGSEKLFF.